What follows are 30 T cell receptor beta chains derived from one specimen sequenced in a study of Ad26.COV2.S vaccination and SARS-CoV-2 variants. Treatment here: roughly 19 received Ad26.COV2.S at low or high dose, single or two shots; about 5 received placebo; per-sample allocation not given. After the first vaccine or placebo injection, samples were drawn on day 63. Libraries were prepared by immunoSEQ multiplex PCR; TCRdb keeps only in-frame clonotypes and omits some of them. The sample lists over 300,000 clones, 80% to 90% seen once, with just under 7.5% in the top ten. This sample comprised peripheral blood, obtained in a trial of Ad26.COV2.S vaccine versus placebo. The receptors were sampled from a person aged 18-65 years who received the Ad26.COV2.S COVID-19 vaccine or a placebo.

This chain links TRBV5-6 with TRBJ2-7; D call uncertain. Trimming took off 0 bases at V and 6 bases at J, with 7 bases between the two ends. This CDR3 has 12 amino acids. Germline lookup yields CDR1 SGHDT and CDR2 YYEEEE. Written as DNA, the CDR3 is TGTGCCAGCAGCTTGGTCCGGAGCGAGCAGTACTTC. Translated, it gives CASSLVRSEQYF.

The chain employs TRBV5-1 and TRBJ2-2; D may be TRBD1 (5 bases). Germline CDR1 and CDR2: SGHRS and YFSETQ. This CDR3 is built from 16 residues. V lost 0 bases, J lost 0 bases, and 9 bases lay in between. CDR3 sequence: CASSLEAGSNTGELFF. The CDR3 DNA sequence: TGCGCCAGCAGCTTGGAGGCAGGGTCGAACACCGGGGAGCTGTTTTTT.

This chain's CDR3 is CASSVGIGQGRDEQYF. CDR3 nucleotides: TGTGCCAGCAGCGTAGGGATCGGGCAGGGGCGGGACGAGCAGTACTTC. The chain joins TRBV9 to TRBJ2-7; D possibly corresponds to TRBD1 (6 bases). The germline V gene has CDR1 SGDLS and CDR2 YYNGEE. Trimming took 0 bases from V and 5 from J, leaving 18 bases between them. The CDR3 contains 16 residues.

CDR3 loop: CASTPLGEVTEAFF. CDR3 sequence (DNA): TGTGCCAGCACCCCCCTGGGGGAGGTCACTGAAGCTTTCTTT. The rearrangement links TRBV27 to TRBJ1-1; perhaps TRBD1 as D (5 bases). CDR1 MNHEY and CDR2 SMNVEV come from the germline V gene (reference sequence). The CDR3 consists of 14 residues. Trimming took off 7 bases at V and 4 bases at J, with 16 bases between the two ends.

This rearrangement joins TRBV6-2 or TRBV6-3 to TRBJ2-7, with D uncertain. The CDR3 extends over 11 amino acids. V was clipped by 2 bases and J by 4 bases, with 3 bases between them. Germline V CDR1 and CDR2: MNHEY, SVGEGT. CDR3 sequence (DNA): TGTGCCAGCAGTTACCAGTACGAGCAGTACTTC. As protein: CASSYQYEQYF.

The J gene is TRBJ2-7, the V gene TRBV19; perhaps D is TRBD1 or TRBD2 (5 bases each). This CDR3 contains 15 residues. Germline V gives CDR1 LNHDA, CDR2 SQIVND (reference sequence). Trimming pared 5 bases from V and 0 bases from J, leaving 14 bases between. CDR3 sequence reads: CASSAGTGNSYEQYF. The CDR3 coding sequence is TGTGCCAGTAGTGCCGGGACCGGCAACTCCTACGAGCAGTACTTC.

The chain recombines TRBV5-1 with TRBJ2-3, with TRBD2 matching over 7 bases. Germline CDR1 is SGHRS and CDR2 is YFSETQ. V lost 6 bases to trimming and J lost 0 bases; unmatched junction nucleotides: 7. The CDR3 totals 15 residues. The CDR3 DNA reads TGCGCCAGCAACCAACTAGCGCTGAGCACAGATACGCAGTATTTT. Its protein is CASNQLALSTDTQYF.

As concerns this clone: This same CDR3 is encoded by further DNA sequences in the sample. The genes are TRBV28 and TRBJ1-2; no firm D call. The V gene's germline CDR1 is MDHEN and CDR2 SYDVKM. CDR3 length: 11 amino acids. V was pared by 5 bases and J by 2 bases, with 3 bases between. The DNA for the CDR3 is TGTGCCAGCAGTCTCAACTATGGCTACACCTTC. Translating it yields CASSLNYGYTF.

The rearrangement joins TRBV20-1 to TRBJ2-5; D perhaps matches TRBD2 (6 bases). The V and J ends lost 5 bases and 1 base respectively, with 17 bases between them. Germline CDR1 reads DFQATT; CDR2 reads SNEGSKA (reference sequence). The length of the CDR3 is 15 residues. The CDR3 DNA sequence: TGCAGTGCTGGTGATTACCGGGACTCCCAAGAGACCCAGTACTTC. As protein: CSAGDYRDSQETQYF.

The chain recombines TRBV27 with TRBJ2-7; D might be TRBD1 or TRBD2, each matching 8 bases. V was trimmed by 2 bases and J by 6 bases, leaving 20 bases between them. This CDR3 spans 16 amino acids. Germline CDR1 reads MNHEY; CDR2 reads SMNVEV (reference sequence). CDR3 protein: CASSLVRGDRIREQYF. CDR3 bases: TGTGCCAGCAGTTTAGTGCGGGGGGACAGGATTCGCGAGCAGTACTTC.

The chain links TRBV19 to TRBJ2-7; D ambiguous. This CDR3 comprises 14 residues. V lost 3 bases to trimming and J lost 0 bases, with 9 bases between them. The V gene's germline CDR1 is LNHDA and CDR2 SQIVND (reference sequence). The CDR3 nucleotides read TGTGCCAGTAGTATCCCCGGTAGCTCCTACGAGCAGTACTTC. It specifies CASSIPGSSYEQYF.

The chain is built from TRBV6-5 and TRBJ1-1, with D perhaps matching TRBD1 (5 bases). Trimming left V 2 bases short and J 1 base short, with 8 bases between. The CDR3 is 14 amino acids. The germline V gene has CDR1 MNHEY and CDR2 SVGAGI. CDR3 in amino acids: CASSYTGQNTEAFF. The CDR3 coding sequence is TGTGCCAGCAGTTACACGGGGCAGAACACTGAAGCTTTCTTT.

This chain joins TRBV7-3 and TRBJ1-4; 7 bases agree with TRBD1. Germline V gene sequence: CDR1 SGHTA, CDR2 FQGTGA. The CDR3 totals 12 residues. J lost 8 bases, V lost 4 bases, and 1 base had no gene match. CDR3 amino acids: CASSSQGEKLFF. As DNA, the CDR3 is TGTGCCAGCAGCTCACAGGGGGAAAAACTGTTTTTT.

In its sample, this clone was seen a few times. This chain joins TRBV4-2 and TRBJ1-3; unclear D gene. Germline CDR1 is LGHNA and CDR2 is YNFKEQ. The CDR3 contains 14 residues. V was trimmed by 1 base and J by 2 bases, leaving 6 bases between them. The CDR3 DNA follows: TGTGCCAGCAGCCAAGGAGGTCCTGGAAACACCATATATTTT. The encoded protein is CASSQGGPGNTIYF.

V usage is TRBV10-3 and J usage is TRBJ1-2, with D tentatively TRBD1 (6 bases). Germline V lookup: CDR1 ENHRY, CDR2 SYGVKD. There are 13 residues in the CDR3. V lost 10 bases and J lost 3, with 15 bases in between. Here the CDR3 DNA reads TGTGCCAAAAGGGGGGGTCTTGACTATGGCTACACCTTC. It translates to CAKRGGLDYGYTF.

This clone was counted a single time. The chain is built from TRBV3-1 (or the pseudogene TRBV3-2) and TRBJ1-5; possibly TRBD1 for D (6 bases). Germline CDR1 LGHDT, CDR2 YNNKEL (reference sequence). V was pared by 1 base and J by 1 base, with 17 bases between. This CDR3 spans 18 amino acids. CDR3 amino acids: CASSQVGGRGGSNQPQHF. CDR3 nucleotide sequence: TGTGCCAGCAGCCAAGTGGGGGGGCGAGGGGGAAGCAATCAGCCCCAGCATTTT.

The rearrangement links TRBV6-5 to TRBJ1-2, with D possibly being TRBD1 (5 bases). V lost 4 bases to trimming and J lost 8 bases, with 17 bases between them. CDR1 is MNHEY and CDR2 is SVGAGI in the germline V gene. The CDR3 length is 14 residues. CDR3 region: CASSLNSGQGGYTF. In DNA, the CDR3 is TGTGCCAGCAGTTTGAACTCTGGGCAGGGAGGCTACACCTTC.

The chain links TRBV15 to TRBJ1-4, with 8 bases lining up with TRBD1. Germline trimming cut 5 bases from V and 3 bases from J; bases unmatched to any gene: 8. Germline V gene data show CDR1 as LNHNV and CDR2 as YYDKDF (reference sequence). This CDR3 has 16 amino acids. CDR3: CATSPDRGRANEKLFF. The CDR3 DNA follows: TGTGCCACCAGCCCTGACAGGGGAAGGGCTAATGAAAAACTGTTTTTT.

This clone was seen a single time. The J gene is TRBJ2-7, the V gene TRBV27, with TRBD1 as a possible D gene (6 bases). Germline V gene lookup returns CDR1 MNHEY and CDR2 SMNVEV (reference sequence). The CDR3 extends over 15 amino acids. V was trimmed by 5 bases and J by 5 bases, leaving 19 bases between them. CDR3 sequence reads: CASSLGAPLPNEQYF. In nucleotides, the CDR3 is TGTGCCAGCAGTCTGGGGGCCCCACTCCCAAACGAGCAGTACTTC.

This clone was seen ten or more times. The J gene is TRBJ1-2, the V gene TRBV7-2; 7 positions agree with TRBD1. V dropped 5 bases and J dropped 5; count of bases not matched to a gene: 14. Looked up from germline, CDR1 is SGHTA and CDR2 is FQGNSA. CDR3 size: 16 residues. CDR3 nucleotides: TGTGCCAGCAGCCCAGAGACAGGGCAGCCCGGTTATGGCTACACCTTC. Translated, it gives CASSPETGQPGYGYTF. The full variable domain, in which reference TRBV7-2 and TRBJ1-2 provide the parts outside the CDR3, is GAGVSQSPSNKVTEKGKDVELRCDPISGHTALYWYRQSLGQGLEFLIYFQGNSAPDKSGLPSDRFSAERTGGSVSTLTIQRTQQEDSAVYLCASSPETGQPGYGYTFGSGTRLTVV.

In regard to this clone: Within the sample, other DNA sequences also encode this same CDR3. This chain joins TRBV14 and TRBJ1-2; no clear D. Germline CDR1 SGHDN, CDR2 FVKESK. V was shortened by 4 bases and J by 6 bases, with 12 bases between the two germline ends. This CDR3 contains 13 residues. CDR3 in amino acids: CASSPRTGDGYTF. DNA for the CDR3: TGTGCCAGCAGCCCTAGGACTGGAGATGGCTACACCTTC.

This chain connects TRBV7-9 to TRBJ2-1; 15 bases align to TRBD2. Germline values: CDR1 SEHNR, CDR2 FQNEAQ (reference sequence). With V trimmed by 5 bases and J by 4 bases, 6 bases remained unmatched. CDR3 length equals 17 residues. Written as DNA, the CDR3 is TGTGCCAGCAGCAGGGGACTAGCGGGAGGCTCATACAATGAGCAGTTCTTC. Its protein product is CASSRGLAGGSYNEQFF.

This chain uses TRBV12-3 or TRBV12-4 with TRBJ1-5; unclear D gene. With 4 bases removed from V and 3 bases from J, the gap between germline ends came to 4 bases. There are 12 residues in the CDR3. CDR3 protein: CASSSNNQPQHF. DNA for the CDR3: TGTGCCAGCAGTTCTAACAATCAGCCCCAGCATTTT.

This clone showed up just once. This chain uses TRBV6-5 with TRBJ2-7; a possible D gene is TRBD2 (6 bases). Germline CDR1 and CDR2: MNHEY and SVGAGI. The CDR3 covers 14 residues. Trimming left V 6 bases short and J 1 base short, with 13 bases between. The CDR3 reads CASSRDSISYEQYF. In nucleotides, the CDR3 is TGTGCCAGCAGCCGGGACTCAATTTCCTACGAGCAGTACTTC.

This chain joins TRBV7-9 and TRBJ2-7; D may be TRBD1 or TRBD2 (5 bases each). Trimming removed 4 bases at V and 6 bases at J, with 10 bases between. Germline values: CDR1 SEHNR, CDR2 FQNEAQ (reference sequence). CDR3 length: 12 residues. As DNA, the CDR3 is TGTGCCAGCAGCTCTACCGGGGCCGAGCAGTACTTC. It encodes CASSSTGAEQYF.

This chain uses TRBV5-1 with TRBJ2-2; D possibly corresponds to TRBD1 (5 bases). V lost 5 bases and J 8 bases, leaving 10 bases between the germline ends. Germline-derived CDR1 and CDR2 are SGHRS and YFSETQ. This CDR3 comprises 12 residues. The CDR3 region is CASRHAGGELFF. CDR3 coding DNA: TGCGCCAGCAGGCACGCAGGGGGGGAGCTGTTTTTT.

The rearrangement uses TRBV5-6 and TRBJ2-1; TRBD2 aligns across 9 bases. V trimming: 0 bases; J trimming: 4 bases; junction bases outside the gene matches: 5. The CDR3 loop spans 16 amino acids. CDR1 is SGHDT and CDR2 is YYEEEE in the germline V gene. CDR3 nucleotides: TGTGCCAGCAGCTTGGAGCTAGCGGGACTGTACAATGAGCAGTTCTTC. The encoded protein is CASSLELAGLYNEQFF. The variable domain in full, with the rest retrieved from reference TRBV5-6 and TRBJ2-1, is DAGVTQSPTHLIKTRGQQVTLRCSPKSGHDTVSWYQQALGQGPQFIFQYYEEEERQRGNFPDRFSGHQFPNYSSELNVNALLLGDSALYLCASSLELAGLYNEQFFGPGTRLTVL.

The rearrangement joins TRBV6-5 to TRBJ2-7; 14 positions match TRBD2. V trimming: 6 bases; J trimming: 7 bases; junction bases outside the gene matches: 5. The CDR3 totals 14 residues. Germline values: CDR1 MNHEY, CDR2 SVGAGI. Here the CDR3 reads CASSGLAGGREQYF. Written as DNA, the CDR3 is TGTGCCAGCAGCGGACTAGCGGGAGGTAGAGAGCAGTACTTC.

The rearrangement uses TRBV6-1 and TRBJ2-7; D call uncertain. V lost 0 bases to trimming and J lost 2 bases, with 5 bases between them. From germline, CDR1 is MNHNS and CDR2 SASEGT. The CDR3 has 13 residues. The CDR3 sequence: CASSEAGTYEQYF. In DNA form, the CDR3 reads TGTGCCAGCAGTGAAGCGGGCACCTACGAGCAGTACTTC.

The V and J genes are TRBV30 and TRBJ1-6; D is undetermined. Trimming left V 3 bases short and J 1 base short, with 7 bases between. The germline CDR1 and CDR2 sequences are GTSNPN and SVGIG (reference sequence). The CDR3 consists of 14 residues. CDR3 DNA: TGTGCCTGGAGCCGGCAATCCTATAATTCACCCCTCCACTTT. Its translation is CAWSRQSYNSPLHF.